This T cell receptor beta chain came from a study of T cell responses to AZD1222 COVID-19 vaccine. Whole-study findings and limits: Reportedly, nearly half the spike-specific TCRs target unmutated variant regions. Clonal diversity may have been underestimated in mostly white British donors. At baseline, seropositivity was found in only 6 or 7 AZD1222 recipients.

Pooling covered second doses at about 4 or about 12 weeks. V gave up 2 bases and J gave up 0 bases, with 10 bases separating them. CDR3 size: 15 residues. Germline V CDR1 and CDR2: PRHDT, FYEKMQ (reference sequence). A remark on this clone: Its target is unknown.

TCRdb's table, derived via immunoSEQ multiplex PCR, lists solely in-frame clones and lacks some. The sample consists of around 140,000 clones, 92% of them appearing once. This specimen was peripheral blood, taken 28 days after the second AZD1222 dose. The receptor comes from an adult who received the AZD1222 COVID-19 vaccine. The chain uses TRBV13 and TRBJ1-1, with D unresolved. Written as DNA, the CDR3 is TGTGCCAGCAGCTTAAGGTGGCAGGTGAACACTGAAGCTTTCTTT. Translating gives CASSLRWQVNTEAFF.